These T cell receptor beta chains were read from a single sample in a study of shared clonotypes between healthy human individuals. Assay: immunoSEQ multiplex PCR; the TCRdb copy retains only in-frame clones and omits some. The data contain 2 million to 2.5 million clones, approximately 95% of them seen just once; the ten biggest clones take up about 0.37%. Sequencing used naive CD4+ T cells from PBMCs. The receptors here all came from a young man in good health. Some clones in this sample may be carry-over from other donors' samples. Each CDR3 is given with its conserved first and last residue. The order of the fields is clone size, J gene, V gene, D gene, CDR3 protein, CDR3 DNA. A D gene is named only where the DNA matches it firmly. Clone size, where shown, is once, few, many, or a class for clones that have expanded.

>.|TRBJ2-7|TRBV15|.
CATSPQGQGPYEQYF
TGTGCCACCAGCCCTCAGGGGCAGGGACCGTACGAGCAGTACTTC
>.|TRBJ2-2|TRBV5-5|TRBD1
CASRGNRGTGELFF
TGTGCCAGCAGGGGAAACAGGGGCACCGGGGAGCTGTTTTTT
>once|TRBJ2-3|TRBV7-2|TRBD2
CASSLGWLAEPFTDTQYF
TGTGCCAGCAGCTTAGGTTGGCTAGCGGAGCCCTTCACAGATACGCAGTATTTT
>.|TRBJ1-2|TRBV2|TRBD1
CASSDRGHYGYTF
TGTGCCAGCAGTGACAGGGGGCACTATGGCTACACCTTC
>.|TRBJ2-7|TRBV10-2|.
CASTPLADSSYEQYF
TGCGCCAGCACCCCCCTAGCCGACAGCTCCTACGAGCAGTACTTC
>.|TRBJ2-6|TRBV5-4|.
CASSRDPLSGANVLTF
TGTGCCAGCAGCCGGGACCCTCTCTCTGGGGCCAACGTCCTGACTTTC
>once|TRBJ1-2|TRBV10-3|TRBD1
CAISAGTGYGYTF
TGTGCCATCAGTGCCGGGACAGGGTATGGCTACACCTTC
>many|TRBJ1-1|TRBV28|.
CASSSTGNTEAFF
TGTGCCAGCAGTTCGACAGGGAACACTGAAGCTTTCTTT
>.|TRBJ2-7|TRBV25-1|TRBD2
CASSLPGLAAHEQYF
TGTGCCAGCAGTTTACCGGGACTAGCAGCCCACGAGCAGTACTTC
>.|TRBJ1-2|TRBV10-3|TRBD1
CAIRDDRGLGYTF
TGTGCCATCAGGGATGACAGGGGGCTCGGCTACACCTTC
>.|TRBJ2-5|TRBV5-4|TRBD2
CASSSVSGGAQYF
TGTGCCAGCAGCTCTGTTAGCGGGGGGGCCCAGTACTTC
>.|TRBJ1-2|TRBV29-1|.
CSAARDTNYGYTF
TGCAGCGCAGCCCGTGATACTAACTATGGCTACACCTTC
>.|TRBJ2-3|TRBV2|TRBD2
CASRRTSGSQYTDTQYF
TGTGCCAGCAGGAGGACTAGCGGGAGCCAATACACAGATACGCAGTATTTT
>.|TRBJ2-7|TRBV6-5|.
CASSSPSSYEQYF
TGTGCCAGCAGCTCCCCGAGCTCCTACGAGCAGTACTTC
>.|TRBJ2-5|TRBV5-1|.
CASSPSTSVGSQYF
TGCGCCAGCAGCCCCTCTACCAGTGTGGGGTCCCAGTACTTC
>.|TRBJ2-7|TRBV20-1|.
CSAFVGEQYF
TGCAGTGCTTTTGTGGGCGAGCAGTACTTC
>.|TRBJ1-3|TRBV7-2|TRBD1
CASSTGGRSGNTIYF
TGTGCCAGCAGCACAGGGGGGCGCTCTGGAAACACCATATATTTT
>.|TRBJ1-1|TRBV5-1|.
CASSLGSENTEAFF
TGCGCCAGCAGCTTGGGCAGCGAGAACACTGAAGCTTTCTTT
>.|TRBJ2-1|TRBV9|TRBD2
CASSVSGRPVFF
TGTGCCAGCAGCGTAAGCGGGAGGCCCGTGTTCTTC
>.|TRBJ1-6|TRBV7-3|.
CASSSREDSPLHF
TGTGCCAGCAGCTCCAGGGAGGATTCACCCCTCCACTTT
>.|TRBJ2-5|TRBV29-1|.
CSVVGLEETQYF
TGCAGCGTGGTTGGACTTGAAGAGACCCAGTACTTC
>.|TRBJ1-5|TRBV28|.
CASTWGVQPQHF
TGTGCCAGCACTTGGGGGGTTCAGCCCCAGCATTTT
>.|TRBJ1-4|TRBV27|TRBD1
CASSSRDRGGEKLFF
TGTGCCAGCAGTTCTCGGGACAGGGGAGGTGAAAAACTGTTTTTT
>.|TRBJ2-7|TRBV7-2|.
CASSFDRIYEQYF
TGTGCCAGCAGCTTTGACAGGATCTACGAGCAGTACTTC
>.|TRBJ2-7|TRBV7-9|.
CASSLMDGAGPQYF
TGTGCCAGCAGCTTAATGGATGGGGCCGGCCCTCAGTACTTC
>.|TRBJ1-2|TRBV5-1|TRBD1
CASSLAMTGQGNYGYTF
TGCGCCAGCAGCTTGGCCATGACGGGACAGGGGAACTATGGCTACACCTTC
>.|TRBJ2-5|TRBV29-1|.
CSAIPPELGETQYF
TGCAGCGCCATACCTCCAGAACTGGGAGAGACCCAGTACTTC
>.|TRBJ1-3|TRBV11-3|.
CASSLDVSSGNTIYF
TGTGCCAGCAGCTTAGACGTGAGCTCTGGAAACACCATATATTTT
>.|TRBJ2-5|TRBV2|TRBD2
CASSRLAGGETQYF
TGTGCCAGCAGCAGACTAGCGGGAGGAGAGACCCAGTACTTC
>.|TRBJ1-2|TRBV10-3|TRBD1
CAISPQGNYGYTF
TGTGCCATCAGTCCACAGGGGAACTATGGCTACACCTTC
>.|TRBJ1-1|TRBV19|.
CASSPESHRDTEAFF
TGTGCCAGTAGTCCCGAATCTCACAGGGACACTGAAGCTTTCTTT
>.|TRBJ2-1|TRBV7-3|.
CASSLFAQGRGNEQFF
TGTGCCAGCAGCTTATTCGCCCAGGGAAGGGGGAATGAGCAGTTCTTC
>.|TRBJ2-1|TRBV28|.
CASSLSRSSYNEQFF
TGTGCCAGCAGTTTATCTCGTAGCTCCTACAATGAGCAGTTCTTC
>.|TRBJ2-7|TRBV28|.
CASSLRGSFFYEQYF
TGTGCCAGCAGTTTACGGGGGAGTTTTTTCTACGAGCAGTACTTC
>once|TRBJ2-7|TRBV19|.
CASSIAPGYSYEQYF
TGTGCCAGTAGTATAGCGCCAGGGTATTCCTACGAGCAGTACTTC
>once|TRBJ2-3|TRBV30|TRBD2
CAWRTSGSQDTQYF
TGTGCCTGGCGTACTAGCGGGAGTCAAGATACGCAGTATTTT
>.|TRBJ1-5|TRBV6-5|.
CASSYDSGPQHF
TGTGCCAGCAGTTACGATAGCGGGCCCCAGCATTTT
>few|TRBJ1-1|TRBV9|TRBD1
CASSATGANTEAFF
TGTGCCAGCAGCGCGACAGGGGCCAACACTGAAGCTTTCTTT
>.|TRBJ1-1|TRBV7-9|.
CASSLAAAFF
TGTGCCAGCAGCTTAGCGGCAGCTTTCTTT
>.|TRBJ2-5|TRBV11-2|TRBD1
CASSLVTGAFQETQYF
TGTGCCAGCAGCTTAGTGACAGGGGCGTTCCAAGAGACCCAGTACTTC
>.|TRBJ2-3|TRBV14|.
CASSQVVGAASDTQYF
TGTGCCAGCAGCCAAGTGGTAGGGGCGGCATCAGATACGCAGTATTTT
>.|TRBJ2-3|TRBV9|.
CASSSPGLRPTDTQYF
TGTGCCAGCAGCTCCCCCGGACTCAGACCCACAGATACGCAGTATTTT
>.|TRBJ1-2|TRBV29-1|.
CSVEDRGRPKEGYTF
TGCAGCGTTGAAGATCGGGGCAGGCCCAAGGAGGGCTACACCTTC
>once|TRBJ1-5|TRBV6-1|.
CASSPPANMDQPQHF
TGTGCCAGCAGCCCCCCGGCGAATATGGATCAGCCCCAGCATTTT
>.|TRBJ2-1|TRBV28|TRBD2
CASSFLRLAGGLNNEQFF
TGTGCCAGCAGTTTCCTAAGACTAGCGGGAGGGCTAAACAATGAGCAGTTCTTC
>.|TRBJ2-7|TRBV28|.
CASTSRDTSPVYEQYF
TGTGCCAGCACGTCTCGGGACACCAGTCCTGTCTACGAGCAGTACTTC
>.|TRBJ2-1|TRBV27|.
CASRVLGGADEQFF
TGTGCCAGCAGGGTCTTGGGGGGTGCGGATGAGCAGTTCTTC